These 9 T cell receptor beta chains were sequenced from one sample in a study of blood T cell repertoires in COVID-19. Assay: immunoSEQ multiplex PCR; the TCRdb copy retains only in-frame clones and omits some. The sample carries 130,000 to 150,000 clones, about 82% recorded once. The sequencing input was peripheral blood. These receptors originate from a woman aged 40-49 years with active or convalescent COVID-19.

This chain links TRBV6-1 with TRBJ1-1; D not certain. The CDR3 runs 17 residues. Germline V gives CDR1 MNHNS, CDR2 SASEGT. Deletions cut 1 base from V and 3 bases from J, with 18 bases between. The CDR3 loop reads CASSEGNRFRLDTEAFF. Written as DNA, the CDR3 is TGTGCCAGCAGTGAAGGGAACCGATTCAGGCTGGACACTGAAGCTTTCTTT.

A few counts support this clone. The chain combines TRBV4-3 with TRBJ2-5; the D gene is possibly TRBD1 (6 bases). CDR1 and CDR2 from the germline V gene are LGHNA and YSLEER. The germline V and J ends were trimmed by 2 bases and 4 bases, with 14 bases remaining between them. The CDR3 totals 15 residues. The CDR3 sequence is CASSQQQGRGETQYF. The CDR3 DNA reads as TGCGCCAGCAGCCAACAACAGGGACGGGGAGAGACCCAGTACTTC.

The chain links TRBV18 to TRBJ1-1; the match to TRBD1 covers 7 bases. Germline V gene sequence: CDR1 KGHSH, CDR2 LQKENI. This CDR3 is built from 16 residues. Trimming took 4 bases from V and 2 from J; bases not matched to a gene: 10. In nucleotides, the CDR3 is TGTGCCAGCTCACTCACTCGAGGGGGCGGAAACACTGAAGCTTTCTTT. Translated: CASSLTRGGGNTEAFF.

V gene TRBV5-6 combines with J gene TRBJ2-3, with TRBD1 matching over 10 bases. The CDR3 is made up of 15 amino acids. Germline CDR1 is SGHDT and CDR2 is YYEEEE. V lost 3 bases to trimming and J lost 5 bases; unmatched junction nucleotides: 6. The chain's CDR3 is CASSSDRGQRDTQYF. CDR3 sequence (DNA): TGTGCCAGCAGCTCTGACAGGGGGCAAAGAGATACGCAGTATTTT.

The V gene is TRBV19, the J gene TRBJ2-7, with 10 bases identical to TRBD2. The V gene end was trimmed by 8 bases and the J gene end by 4 bases; junction bases not matched to a gene: 8. The CDR3 is 14 amino acids. CDR1 and CDR2 from the germline V gene are LNHDA and SQIVND (reference sequence). DNA for the CDR3: TGTGCCAGTTCGAGCGGGAGGGCCCCGTACGAGCAGTACTTC. It encodes CASSSGRAPYEQYF.

J is TRBJ1-1 and V is TRBV19, with 8 bases identical to TRBD1. The J segment lost 0 bases and the V segment lost 1 base, leaving 10 bases of the junction unmatched. Germline CDR1 and CDR2: LNHDA and SQIVND (reference sequence). The CDR3 runs to 18 residues. CDR3 amino acids: CASSIGMSRGRVNTEAFF. CDR3 DNA sequence: TGTGCCAGTAGTATAGGTATGAGCAGGGGGCGAGTGAACACTGAAGCTTTCTTT. Supplemented by reference TRBV19 and TRBJ1-1, the full variable domain reads DGGITQSPKYLFRKEGQNVTLSCEQNLNHDAMYWYRQDPGQGLRLIYYSQIVNDFQKGDIAEGYSVSREKKESFPLTVTSAQKNPTAFYLCASSIGMSRGRVNTEAFFGQGTRLTVV.

The rearrangement joins TRBV29-1 to TRBJ1-2, with TRBD1 identical over 10 bases. The CDR3 covers 16 residues. J lost 3 bases, V lost 0 bases, and 7 bases had no gene match. The V gene's germline CDR1 is SQVTM and CDR2 ANQGSEA. This CDR3 is CSVEDQGQGPHYGYTF. DNA of the CDR3: TGCAGCGTTGAAGATCAGGGACAGGGGCCTCACTATGGCTACACCTTC.

Turning to this clone: At one end the junction does not follow the germline gene, possibly because of a read error. The chain carries TRBV5-1 and TRBJ1-1; maybe TRBD1 (5 bases). The CDR3 runs 14 residues. The germline V gene has CDR1 SGHRS and CDR2 YFSETQ. Here the CDR3 reads CVSSFRGMNTEAFF. The CDR3 coding sequence is TGCGTCAGCAGCTTTAGGGGCATGAACACTGAAGCTTTCTTT.

This clone was picked up many times. The same CDR3 can be traced to other DNA sequences in this sample. The rearrangement links TRBV28 to TRBJ1-5, with TRBD1 identical over 10 bases. The germline V gene has CDR1 MDHEN and CDR2 SYDVKM. V trimming: 3 bases; J trimming: 6 bases; junction bases outside the gene matches: 5. The CDR3 covers 15 residues. DNA for the CDR3: TGTGCCAGCAGTTTGGGACAGGGGTTTCGTCAGCCCCAGCATTTT. Translated, it gives CASSLGQGFRQPQHF.